This TCR beta chain was recorded in a study of blood T cell repertoires in COVID-19 (dated by TCRdb to the early 2020s). General notes on the study: Samples covering the acute and convalescent phases of COVID-19 were provided by collaborators in the United States, Italy and Spain. The repertoires were released in a freely available public database intended as a resource for research on the immune response to SARS-CoV-2. Deeply sampled blood TCRbeta repertoires from subjects exposed to, actively infected with, or recovered from COVID-19 were included in the dataset. The prospective study material was composed of cDNA or gDNA derived from T cells, B-cell-depleted T cells, or PBMCs. Samples were obtained from the ongoing ImmuneRACE study (first 160 participants) and from over 1,000 subjects provided by 6 global collaborators. HLA class I and class II types, where available, came from metadata supplied by the sample provider rather than from assay-based typing. A de-identified subject ID, COVID-19 status, age in years and sex were almost always included in the sample metadata. Broader findings and caveats from the paper: How much clinical and demographic metadata was included differed by source and by participant, and the metadata was provided uncurated.

Germline trimming amounts to 5 bases on V and 2 bases on J, with 9 as the count of junction bases outside the gene matches. Per the germline V gene, LGHNA is the CDR1 and YNFKEQ is the CDR2. The cysteine opens and the phenylalanine closes a CDR3 of 15 amino acids. Kept here is only the CDR3 DNA, which spans 45 bases and is read in frame from base 1. Another Seattle source contributed samples from volunteer blood donors who had recovered from COVID-19. Each collaborating institution followed its own protocols to collect whole blood in K2EDTA tubes. For TCRbeta analysis, collaborator samples were shipped as frozen whole blood, as isolated PBMCs, or as DNA extracted from either sample type. TCRbeta CDR3 regions were amplified from genomic DNA using the immunoSEQ Assay, a bias-controlled multiplex PCR. In the paper's pipeline: The number of nucleated cells in each sample was estimated by amplification of reference gene primers within the assay. To quantify the absolute abundance of each unique TCRbeta CDR3 rearrangement, sequence reads were collapsed and filtered. For each sample, productive Simpson clonality was calculated by taking the square root of Simpson's diversity index across productive rearrangements. TCRdb mirrors the immuneACCESS table, restricted to in-frame sequences. Some clones are absent from its copies; in checked studies, under half trace to an unresolved V gene, and the reason for the others is unknown. That table furnishes V, J and clone size, whereas the DNA furnished D and trimming. This sample has around 140,000 clones in its table, and 80% of those were observed once. The biggest ten clones account for about 3.5% of the sample.

On this clone: Its binding antigen is unknown. The input lacks base qualities; no much larger clone sits a single base away.

The chain couples TRBV4-2 to TRBJ2-7, with TRBD2 matching 7 junction bases. Material: peripheral blood. The receptor was derived from a man in his 70s who had recovered from COVID-19. CDR3 protein: CASSKTSDNPYEQYF. The DNA reads TGTGCCAGCAGCAAAACTAGCGACAATCCCTACGAGCAGTACTTC.